These T cell receptor beta chains were read from a single sample in a study of T cell responses to AZD1222 COVID-19 vaccine. Sequenced by immunoSEQ multiplex PCR; TCRdb stores in-frame clones only, minus some. The profile covers some 150,000 clones, with roughly 90% appearing a single time and around 3.5% taken by the ten largest. Sequencing was performed on peripheral blood, taken 28 days after the second AZD1222 dose. The receptors were sampled from an adult who received the AZD1222 COVID-19 vaccine. Both conserved end residues are part of each CDR3. Fields, in order: CDR3 protein, CDR3 DNA, D gene, clone size, J gene, V gene. The D gene is left open where the match is weak. Part of the rows lack a size; the others show once, few, many or a class for expanded clones.

CDR3: CASSREGSSGVGAQYF
DNA: TGTGCCAGCAGCCGGGAAGGGTCTAGCGGGGTTGGGGCCCAGTACTTC
D: NA
size: NA
J: TRBJ2-5
V: TRBV21-1

CDR3: CASSPGTLNEQFF
DNA: TGTGCCAGCAGTCCCGGGACTCTCAATGAGCAGTTCTTC
D: NA
size: NA
J: TRBJ2-1
V: TRBV27

CDR3: CASSPGGYEQYF
DNA: TGTGCCAGCTCCCCCGGGGGCTACGAGCAGTACTTC
D: NA
size: NA
J: TRBJ2-7
V: TRBV18

CDR3: CASSPSGGLGTGELFF
DNA: TGTGCCAGCAGCCCCTCTGGCGGGCTGGGCACCGGGGAGCTGTTTTTT
D: NA
size: NA
J: TRBJ2-2
V: TRBV9

CDR3: CASSFSGSSNTGELFF
DNA: TGCGCCAGCAGCTTTAGCGGGAGTAGTAACACCGGGGAGCTGTTTTTT
D: TRBD2
size: few
J: TRBJ2-2
V: TRBV5-1

CDR3: CASSYEGTTYEQYF
DNA: TGTGCCAGCAGTTACGAAGGGACCACCTACGAGCAGTACTTC
D: NA
size: NA
J: TRBJ2-7
V: TRBV6-5

CDR3: CASSIVGREQFF
DNA: TGTGCCAGTAGTATAGTCGGCCGTGAGCAGTTCTTC
D: NA
size: NA
J: TRBJ2-1
V: TRBV19

CDR3: CASSYRGQNSPLHF
DNA: TGTGCCAGCAGTTATCGGGGGCAAAATTCACCCCTCCACTTT
D: NA
size: NA
J: TRBJ1-6
V: TRBV28

CDR3: CASSLDRESGELFF
DNA: TGTGCCAGCAGCCTCGACAGGGAATCCGGGGAGCTGTTTTTT
D: TRBD1
size: NA
J: TRBJ2-2
V: TRBV7-7

CDR3: CASSPFMGVGNTIYF
DNA: TGTGCCAGCAGCCCGTTTATGGGGGTAGGAAACACCATATATTTT
D: NA
size: NA
J: TRBJ1-3
V: TRBV9

CDR3: CASSEGLSYGYTF
DNA: TGTGCCAGCAGTGAGGGGCTCTCCTATGGCTACACCTTC
D: NA
size: NA
J: TRBJ1-2
V: TRBV2

CDR3: CASSYSRGTANYGYTF
DNA: TGTGCCAGCAGTTACTCGAGGGGGACAGCCAACTATGGCTACACCTTC
D: TRBD1
size: once
J: TRBJ1-2
V: TRBV6-5

CDR3: CASSLQGYQPQHF
DNA: TGTGCCAGCAGCTTGCAGGGGTATCAGCCCCAGCATTTT
D: NA
size: NA
J: TRBJ1-5
V: TRBV5-6

CDR3: CASSLSDNEQFF
DNA: TGTGCCAGCAGTTTAAGTGACAATGAGCAGTTCTTC
D: NA
size: NA
J: TRBJ2-1
V: TRBV28

CDR3: CASSLGTDNSPLHF
DNA: TGTGCCAGCAGCTTAGGGACAGATAATTCACCCCTCCACTTT
D: NA
size: NA
J: TRBJ1-6
V: TRBV7-2

CDR3: CASSLVGRQGAADTQYF
DNA: TGTGCCAGCAGCTTAGTGGGCCGGCAGGGGGCGGCCGATACGCAGTATTTT
D: TRBD1
size: NA
J: TRBJ2-3
V: TRBV7-2

CDR3: CASRRRGQDPGELFF
DNA: TGTGCCAGTAGACGCCGAGGACAGGATCCCGGGGAGCTGTTTTTT
D: TRBD1
size: NA
J: TRBJ2-2
V: TRBV19

CDR3: CASSLGPSGRATDTQYF
DNA: TGTGCCAGCAGCTTAGGCCCTAGCGGGAGGGCCACAGATACGCAGTATTTT
D: TRBD2
size: NA
J: TRBJ2-3
V: TRBV7-6